This TCR beta chain was captured by sequencing in a study of blood T cell repertoires in COVID-19. At the level of the study: The United States, Italy and Spain provided the acute and convalescent COVID-19 samples.

Study members were between about 18 and 90 years old and lived in approximately 25 US regions. This CDR3 contains 16 residues. In the study's own analysis: Cell counts per sample came from amplifying reference gene primers. Data came from immunoSEQ multiplex PCR; TCRdb stores just in-frame clones and leaves some out. Clone size and V and J calls were adopted from that table, with D and trimming inferred from the DNA. The repertoire holds roughly 190,000 clones, with roughly 77% as singletons. The clonotype originates from a woman between 45 and 60 years old with acute COVID-19. The rearrangement joins TRBV21-1 to TRBJ2-3; the table's D call of TRBD2 was not tested on the DNA. TRBV21-1 is a pseudogene. The sample was PBMCs or T cells enriched from blood (not recorded which). CDR3 amino acids: CASRREVGKLEGTQYF. Written as DNA, the CDR3 is TGTGCCAGCAGACGGGAGGTTGGGAAGTTAGAGGGTACGCAGTATTTT.